This T cell receptor beta chain was observed in a study of blood T cell repertoires in COVID-19. Assay used: immunoSEQ multiplex PCR; TCRdb lists only in-frame clones, some missing. The table shows about 240,000 clones, with approximately 83% occurring only once. The CDR3 extends over 15 amino acids. Trimming removed 2 bases at V and 0 bases at J, with 8 bases between. Looked up from germline, CDR1 is KGHSH and CDR2 is LQKENI. The clonotype comes from a woman over 75 with acute or convalescent COVID-19. The chain has TRBV18 and TRBJ2-1; no clear D. Sequencing was performed on peripheral blood. CDR3 coding DNA: TGTGCCAGCTCACCAGAAACAAGCTCCTACAATGAGCAGTTCTTC. This translates into CASSPETSSYNEQFF. The full variable domain, in which reference TRBV18 and TRBJ2-1 provide the parts outside the CDR3, is NAGVMQNPRHLVRRRGQEARLRCSPMKGHSHVYWYRQLPEEGLKFMVYLQKENIIDESGMPKERFSAEFPKEGPSILRIQQVVRGDSAAYFCASSPETSSYNEQFFGPGTRLTVL.